Shown below are 26 T cell receptor beta chains from a single sample sequenced in a study of cytomegalovirus exposure and HLA in healthy donors (dated by TCRdb to 2016 to 2017). To prepare the library, the immunoSEQ multiplex PCR assay was applied. A mixture of 60 forward primers for TCR Vbeta segments and 13 reverse primers for TCR Jbeta segments was used in the multiplex PCR. Not all clones reach the TCRdb copy of this immuneACCESS table, which keeps in-frame sequences only. Checked studies attribute under half of the gap to unresolved V genes and leave the rest unexplained. The sample table holds 130,000 to 150,000 clones, of which almost 85% were seen once. The ten largest clones take up around 6.1% of the sample. Sequencing was performed on PBMCs. The receptor source for this set is a man aged 30-40 years in good health and CMV-seropositive.

This rearrangement joins TRBV10-2 to TRBJ1-1; D not certain. Germline V gene data show CDR1 as WSHSY and CDR2 as SAAADI. The CDR3 has 12 residues. Trimming shortened V by 10 bases and J by 3 bases, and 12 bases separated the two germline ends. This CDR3 is CAILSGDTEAFF. In nucleotides, the CDR3 is TGCGCCATCCTTTCCGGGGACACTGAAGCTTTCTTT.

A single count supports this clone. The chain carries TRBV28 and TRBJ1-4; 8 nucleotides line up with TRBD1. The length of the CDR3 is 17 residues. The germline gives CDR1 MDHEN, CDR2 SYDVKM. With V trimmed by 6 bases and J by 4 bases, 13 bases remained unmatched. The CDR3 DNA follows: TGTGCCAGCAGATATCTCCAGGGGGCCACGATTAATGAAAAACTGTTTTTT. Residues: CASRYLQGATINEKLFF.

The chain uses TRBV11-2 and TRBJ2-7; 10 nucleotides align to TRBD1. V lost 1 base and J lost 0; bases outside the gene matches: 6. The CDR3 has 17 residues. Germline assignment: CDR1 SGHAT and CDR2 FQNNGV. The CDR3 sequence: CASSLGTGGRSSYEQYF. Written as DNA, the CDR3 is TGTGCCAGCAGCTTAGGGACAGGGGGACGATCCTCCTACGAGCAGTACTTC.

The genes are TRBV14 and TRBJ2-3; tentative D call: TRBD2 (5 bases). The CDR3 length is 15 residues. Germline V lookup: CDR1 SGHDN, CDR2 FVKESK. Trimming left V 4 bases short and J 0 bases short, with 11 bases between. The CDR3 reads CASSLSTTSTDTQYF. CDR3 sequence (DNA): TGTGCCAGCAGCCTCTCGACTACTAGCACAGATACGCAGTATTTT.

CDR3 bases: TGTGCCAGCAGTGAACGACAGGGTAATCATGGCTACACCTTC. Amino acids: CASSERQGNHGYTF. This chain joins TRBV2 and TRBJ1-2; 7 nucleotides match TRBD1. This CDR3 comprises 14 residues. The junction had 6 bases not matched to a gene; V was cut back by 2 bases and J by 6 bases. Germline CDR1 reads SNHLY; CDR2 reads FYNNEI.

This clone was counted a single time. This chain links TRBV5-1 with TRBJ1-1; D gene ambiguous. The CDR3 spans 13 residues. The V and J ends lost 0 bases and 7 bases respectively, with 10 bases between them. Germline V gene data show CDR1 as SGHRS and CDR2 as YFSETQ. The CDR3, as DNA: TGCGCCAGCAGCTTGGAAGGAGCGGGTGAAGCTTTCTTT. Its protein product is CASSLEGAGEAFF.

The chain links TRBV4-1 to TRBJ1-4; no clear D. This CDR3 is 19 amino acids long. Germline loops: CDR1 MGHRA, CDR2 YSYEKL. The V end was cut by 4 bases, the J end by 4 bases, with 25 bases between. The CDR3 reads CASSPGGIAARIHNEKLFF. Here the CDR3 DNA reads TGCGCCAGCAGCCCAGGAGGGATCGCCGCCCGAATACATAATGAAAAACTGTTTTTT.

The chain is built from TRBV28 and TRBJ1-1, with D hard to call. The CDR3 loop spans 13 amino acids. V was clipped by 4 bases and J by 13 bases, with 19 bases between them. Per the germline V gene, CDR1 is MDHEN and CDR2 is SYDVKM. CDR3 in amino acids: CASSSGASLLGFF. The CDR3 DNA reads as TGTGCCAGCAGTTCAGGCGCCAGTTTGTTGGGTTTCTTT.

J is TRBJ1-1 and V is TRBV13; 8 positions agree with TRBD1. Germline CDR1 PRHDT, CDR2 FYEKMQ (reference sequence). The V and J ends lost 5 bases and 0 bases, in that order; junction bases with no gene match: 5. This CDR3 has 15 residues. Written as DNA, the CDR3 is TGTGCCAGCAGCAACTCGACAGGGGTGAACACTGAAGCTTTCTTT. Translation: CASSNSTGVNTEAFF. Full variable domain (outside the CDR3, taken from reference TRBV13 and TRBJ1-1): AAGVIQSPRHLIKEKRETATLKCYPIPRHDTVYWYQQGPGQDPQFLISFYEKMQSDKGSIPDRFSAQQFSDYHSELNMSSLELGDSALYFCASSNSTGVNTEAFFGQGTRLTVV.

In regard to this clone: Other DNA sequences in the sample encode the same CDR3. J is TRBJ1-3 and V is TRBV28; 9 bases match TRBD1. The CDR3 is made up of 16 amino acids. Trimming took 5 bases from V and 4 from J; bases not matched to a gene: 9. Germline lookup yields CDR1 MDHEN and CDR2 SYDVKM. The CDR3 coding sequence is TGTGCCAGCAGTACCCCCGGACAGGGGTCAGGAAACACCATATATTTT. Amino acids: CASSTPGQGSGNTIYF.

The J gene is TRBJ2-5, the V gene TRBV28; TRBD2 aligns across 13 bases. V shed 1 base and J 7 bases; nucleotides not matched to a gene: 6. Germline loops: CDR1 MDHEN, CDR2 SYDVKM. This CDR3 contains 16 residues. The DNA of the CDR3 is TGTGCCAGCAGTTTATATACTAGCGGGGGGGTGGGGACCCAGTACTTC. This translates into CASSLYTSGGVGTQYF.

The CDR3 DNA reads TGTGCCAGCAGTCAAAAGGCGGGCAGCAATCAGCCCCAGCATTTT. This sequence encodes CASSQKAGSNQPQHF. The chain has TRBV27 and TRBJ1-5; D is uncertain. The V end lost 5 bases, the J end lost 1 base, and 12 bases lay between the germline ends. CDR3 length equals 15 residues. In germline, CDR1 is MNHEY, CDR2 SMNVEV (reference sequence).

The chain has TRBV2 and TRBJ2-5; 8 bases map to TRBD1. Germline loops: CDR1 SNHLY, CDR2 FYNNEI. V shed 7 bases, J shed 5 bases, and the junction held 12 bases outside the gene matches. This CDR3 contains 15 residues. The CDR3 DNA sequence: TGTGCCAGCAAATCGACAGGGGCCTGGGGGGAGACCCAGTACTTC. Its protein product is CASKSTGAWGETQYF.

This chain uses TRBV20-1 with TRBJ2-3; D uncertain. The germline CDR1 and CDR2 sequences are DFQATT and SNEGSKA (reference sequence). The CDR3 consists of 11 residues. V lost 2 bases, J lost 6 bases, and 6 bases lay in between. CDR3 bases: TGCAGTGCTAGAATCTCGGATACGCAGTATTTT. It codes for CSARISDTQYF.

The chain has TRBV2 and TRBJ2-5; possibly TRBD2 for D (6 bases). Trimming stripped 5 bases from V and 5 bases from J, with 12 bases between. This CDR3 region has 13 residues. The germline CDR1 and CDR2 sequences are SNHLY and FYNNEI. In DNA, the CDR3 is TGTGCCAGCAGTAAGGAGGGGTGGGAGACCCAGTACTTC. Protein product: CASSKEGWETQYF.

This chain connects TRBV5-5 to TRBJ2-5; tentatively, D is TRBD1 (7 bases). V was clipped by 7 bases and J by 1 base, with 11 bases between them. CDR1 and CDR2 from the germline V gene are SGHKS and YYEKEE (reference sequence). The CDR3 sequence is 13 residues long. The CDR3 loop reads CASFRGAQETQYF. The CDR3 DNA sequence: TGTGCCAGCTTCAGGGGGGCCCAAGAGACCCAGTACTTC.

This clone occurred a few times. The chain is built from TRBV7-2 and TRBJ2-1; 11 bases line up with TRBD2. J lost 4 bases, V lost 4 bases, and 6 bases had no gene match. Germline V gene data show CDR1 as SGHTA and CDR2 as FQGNSA. CDR3 length: 16 amino acids. The CDR3 loop reads CASSYLRLAGYNEQFF. As DNA, the CDR3 is TGTGCCAGCAGCTACTTGAGACTAGCGGGGTACAATGAGCAGTTCTTC. The full variable domain, rest sourced from reference TRBV7-2 and TRBJ2-1, is GAGVSQSPSNKVTEKGKDVELRCDPISGHTALYWYRQSLGQGLEFLIYFQGNSAPDKSGLPSDRFSAERTGGSVSTLTIQRTQQEDSAVYLCASSYLRLAGYNEQFFGPGTRLTVL.

J is TRBJ2-5 and V is TRBV29-1; D perhaps matches TRBD1 (6 bases). V gave up 3 bases and J gave up 3 bases, with 17 bases separating them. Looked up from germline, CDR1 is SQVTM and CDR2 is ANQGSEA. This CDR3 spans 15 amino acids. The CDR3 nucleotides are TGCAGCGTTGAGTCCCCAGGGGCCGTAAAAGAGACCCAGTACTTC. Translating gives CSVESPGAVKETQYF. Filled out from reference TRBV29-1 and TRBJ2-5, the complete variable domain reads SAVISQKPSRDICQRGTSLTIQCQVDSQVTMMFWYRQQPGQSLTLIATANQGSEATYESGFVIDKFPISRPNLTFSTLTVSNMSPEDSSIYLCSVESPGAVKETQYFGPGTRLLVL.

This clone has at least ten counts. The J gene is TRBJ2-4, the V gene TRBV25-1, with D perhaps matching TRBD1 (6 bases). V lost 5 bases and J 0 bases, leaving 17 bases between the germline ends. CDR1 and CDR2 (germline): MGHDK, SYGVNS. The CDR3 consists of 17 residues. The chain's CDR3 is CASSNRDKELAKNIQYF. The CDR3 coding sequence is TGTGCCAGCAGTAACCGGGACAAGGAATTAGCCAAAAACATTCAGTACTTC.

The V and J genes are TRBV5-1 and TRBJ1-1; 7 bases are shared with TRBD1. From germline, CDR1 is SGHRS and CDR2 YFSETQ. V dropped 0 bases and J dropped 2; count of bases not matched to a gene: 4. This CDR3 has 15 amino acids. The CDR3 protein is CASSLVQGGNTEAFF. The CDR3 DNA reads as TGCGCCAGCAGCTTGGTTCAGGGGGGAAACACTGAAGCTTTCTTT.

This clone was detected only once. V usage is TRBV19 and J usage is TRBJ2-7; 11 bases map to TRBD1. The CDR3 covers 16 residues. CDR1 is LNHDA, CDR2 SQIVND, per germline (reference sequence). V lost 1 base, J lost 2 bases, and 4 bases stayed unmatched. The CDR3 DNA sequence: TGTGCCAGTAGTATAGGATCGGGACAGGGGGCCTACGAGCAGTACTTC. Protein: CASSIGSGQGAYEQYF.

This clone was counted between two and nine times. The rearrangement links TRBV6-4 to TRBJ1-2, with D perhaps matching TRBD1 (6 bases). The CDR3 spans 17 residues. The V gene's germline CDR1 is MRHNA and CDR2 SNTAGT. V was pared by 6 bases and J by 1 base, with 21 bases between. The CDR3 sequence: CASREDRQVPLNYGYTF. In nucleotides, the CDR3 is TGTGCCAGCAGGGAAGACAGACAGGTCCCCCTTAACTATGGCTACACCTTC.

A few counts support this clone. V and J are TRBV5-8 and TRBJ2-7, with 9 bases that match TRBD1. The V segment lost 2 bases and the J segment 5 bases; nucleotides outside the gene matches: 5. CDR3 length equals 14 residues. Per the germline V gene, CDR1 is SGHTS and CDR2 is YDEGEE. The CDR3: CASSFRTGVDEQYF. CDR3 bases: TGTGCCAGCAGCTTCCGGACAGGGGTCGACGAGCAGTACTTC.

Concerning this clone itself: Other DNA sequences in the sample encode the same CDR3. The V and J genes are TRBV6-6 and TRBJ2-1, with TRBD1 as a possible D gene (5 bases). The CDR3 has 12 amino acids. CDR1 is MNHNY and CDR2 is SVGAGI in the germline V gene (reference sequence). Trimming left V 2 bases short and J 8 bases short, with 7 bases between. The CDR3 reads CASSYIGDEQFF. CDR3 nucleotides: TGTGCCAGCAGTTACATAGGGGATGAGCAGTTCTTC.

The gene calls are TRBV15 and TRBJ2-5, with a weak D call TRBD2 (6 bases). The V end lost 5 bases, the J end lost 5 bases, and 15 bases lay between the germline ends. The CDR3 has 14 residues. CDR1 is LNHNV, CDR2 YYDKDF, per germline (reference sequence). DNA for the CDR3: TGTGCCACCAGCCCCTCCGGGACTTTGGAGACCCAGTACTTC. It is translated as CATSPSGTLETQYF.

V usage is TRBV20-1 and J usage is TRBJ2-3; maybe TRBD2 (5 bases). Trimming removed 3 bases from V and 7 bases from J, with 8 bases in between. This CDR3 has 11 amino acids. CDR1 and CDR2 from the germline V gene are DFQATT and SNEGSKA (reference sequence). The CDR3 protein is CSASPGYTQYF. The CDR3 nucleotides are TGCAGTGCTAGTCCGGGGTATACGCAGTATTTT.